The entry below describes one T cell receptor (beta chain). This clonotype has a count of ten or more. Its binding antigen is unknown. Base-call qualities are not available, and no considerably larger clone is one nucleotide away. This sample was included in a study of Graves' ophthalmopathy and Graves' hyperthyroidism (dated by TCRdb to between 2018 and 2020). Looking at the study overall: A patient counted as having stable hyperthyroidism if there was no progression to ophthalmopathy within 18 months of follow-up. To explore V-J signatures that distinguish ophthalmopathy from hyperthyroidism, a discovery set of about a hundred patients was enrolled, made up of 40 to 45 with ophthalmopathy and some 60 with stable hyperthyroidism. An independent validation cohort comprised 18 to 20 hyperthyroidism patients and 15 to 17 patients who later progressed from hyperthyroidism to ophthalmopathy. TCR beta repertoire signatures were used to distinguish Graves' ophthalmopathy from Graves' hyperthyroidism and to predict progression to ophthalmopathy. Following sample collection, hyperthyroidism patients were given methimazole at a starting dose of 30 mg daily, and ophthalmopathy patients were given high-dose intravenous methylprednisolone. In total, 135 blood samples were TCR-sequenced: approximately 42 ophthalmopathy, some 75 hyperthyroidism and approximately 17 hyperthyroidism-to-ophthalmopathy patients. In more than five hyperthyroidism patients, T-cell repertoires of thyroid tissue and blood were compared. Findings and caveats that apply to the study as a whole: Among expanded thyroid clonotypes with frequency above 0.001, most also showed up in blood, which suggests that blood repertoires may reflect the thyroid immune response. No statistical method was used to predetermine the sample size, and group allocation was not hidden from the investigators. In validation, the model predicted ophthalmopathy progression with about 71% sensitivity and approximately 78% specificity; eleven to twelve predicted patients were CT-confirmed with GO in a median of approximately 6.2 months. The 13-signature model separated ophthalmopathy from stable hyperthyroidism with 85% to 90% sensitivity and 81% to 82% specificity in cross-validation, and 80%/75% in the test set.

For repertoire sequencing, the TCR beta CDR3 regions were amplified from RNA transcripts. HTBI primers and the Qiagen OneStep RT-PCR kit were used in a first-round RT-PCR, which was followed by a second-round multiplex PCR, size selection and purification. The libraries underwent paired-end sequencing with 100 bp reads on an Illumina HiSeq2000. Under the source paper's analysis protocol: SOAPnuke was used to process the reads, removing any read that contained adapters or uncalled bases, had a mean Phred below 15, or lacked an exact match to the constant primer or identifier. COPE v1.2.5 was used to merge high-quality paired reads. Clonotypes were defined as unique nucleotide sequences and were aligned to IMGT TRB V, D and J references using MiTCR v1.1. The analysis was limited to V-J combinations with a frequency above 0.0001, which together covered roughly 99% of repertoires. A TCR clonal expansion and chaos score per V-J combination was defined as the ratio of F50 clonal expansion to chaos observed in the TCRdist matrix. Welch's t-statistics and random forest were used to reduce features to about a dozen V-J combinations, which were fed into a naive Bayes classifier. The Morisita-Horn index was used to measure how similar the thyroid and blood repertoires were. TCRdb reprocessing: public reads trimmed at Q25 with fastp, clones called with MiXCR, in-frame beta chains kept. Identical CDR3 protein sequences are pooled into one entry, listed with their most common genes and DNA. The V and J calls shown here were made by TCRdb, not taken from the authors' results. This sample lists about 1.2 million distinct CDR3 sequences; roughly two fifths were detected once. The ten largest make up around 10% of the sample.

Hyperthyroidism patients were newly diagnosed, with disease duration under 2 months, and aged 18 to 65 years. Patients with other autoimmune diseases, uncontrolled infections, pregnancy or lactation were excluded from the study. Clinical symptoms, serum thyroxine, TRAb, thyroid ultrasound and orbital computed tomography were used for diagnosis. Trizol reagent was used to extract the total RNA, and its quality was then checked on an Agilent 2100 Bioanalyzer. According to the germline V gene, CDR1 reads SNHLY and CDR2 reads FYNNEI. The CDR3 numbers 17 residues from cysteine through phenylalanine. The kept DNA is CDR3 alone, 51 bases in frame from the first base. The junction shows trimming of 2 bases on V and 3 bases on J, and the gene matches do not reach 9 bases of it.

This sequence was found in an adult man with Graves' hyperthyroidism. The sequence links TRBV2 to TRBJ1-5, and TRBD1 aligns with 8 junction nucleotides. The sample was peripheral blood or thyroid tissue (not recorded which). The CDR3 corresponds to CASSETNRGTVNQPQHF. The DNA sequence reads TGTGCCAGCAGTGAAACGAACAGGGGGACGGTCAATCAGCCCCAGCATTTT.